This TCR beta chain comes out of a study of T cell repertoires in cytomegalovirus infection. Whole-study context: In the study, CMV epitopes included recently identified HLA-C-restricted and well-studied HLA-B-restricted ones. Based on public TCR beta signatures, there were indications of CMV infection and of a matching HLA type.

Study-level findings and limits: HLA-C-restricted CMV-specific TCR beta clonotypes prevailed in the ex vivo response.

One entry per CDR3 protein results from TCRdb running MiXCR on the reads. The profile shows some 800,000 distinct CDR3 sequences, 25% to 30% of them singletons. Germline CDR1 reads MNHEY; CDR2 reads SMNVEV (reference sequence). Losses at the gene ends were 7 bases for V and 8 bases for J; bases not matched to a gene: 5. The CDR3 runs 12 residues. This clonotype was counted between two and nine times. What it binds is unknown. This material consisted of cultured CD8+ T cells from PBMCs, taken from culture after CMV antigen stimulation. The clonotype originates from a human donor in good health (CMV status not recorded). Some clones in this sample may be carry-over from other donors' samples. V and J are TRBV27 and TRBJ1-2; TRBD1 aligns across 9 bases. The CDR3 DNA follows: TGTGCCAGCACCTCGGGACAGGGAGGCTACACCTTC. Encoded protein: CASTSGQGGYTF.